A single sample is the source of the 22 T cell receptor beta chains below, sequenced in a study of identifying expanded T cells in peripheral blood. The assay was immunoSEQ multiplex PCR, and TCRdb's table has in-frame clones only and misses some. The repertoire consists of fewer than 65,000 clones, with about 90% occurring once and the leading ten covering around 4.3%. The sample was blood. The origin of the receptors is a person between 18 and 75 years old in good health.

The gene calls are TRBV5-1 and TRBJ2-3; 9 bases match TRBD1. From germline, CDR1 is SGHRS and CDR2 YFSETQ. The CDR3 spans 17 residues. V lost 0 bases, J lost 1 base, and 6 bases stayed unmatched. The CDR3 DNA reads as TGCGCCAGCAGCTTGGGTCCGAGGACAGGGGGCACAGATACGCAGTATTTT. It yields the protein CASSLGPRTGGTDTQYF.

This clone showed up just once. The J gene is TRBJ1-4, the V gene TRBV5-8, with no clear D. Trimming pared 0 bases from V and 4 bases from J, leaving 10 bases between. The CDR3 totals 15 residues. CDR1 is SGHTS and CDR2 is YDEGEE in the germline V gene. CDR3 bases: TGTGCCAGCAGCTTGGGGCAGTCTAATAATGAAAAACTGTTTTTT. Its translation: CASSLGQSNNEKLFF.

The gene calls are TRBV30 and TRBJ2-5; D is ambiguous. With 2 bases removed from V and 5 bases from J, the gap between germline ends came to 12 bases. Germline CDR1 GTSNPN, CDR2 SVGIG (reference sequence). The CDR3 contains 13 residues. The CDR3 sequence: CAWSTYSVETQYF. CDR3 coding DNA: TGTGCCTGGAGTACATACTCTGTTGAGACCCAGTACTTC. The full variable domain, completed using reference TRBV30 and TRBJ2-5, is SQTIHQWPATLVQPVGSPLSLECTVEGTSNPNLYWYRQAAGRGLQLLFYSVGIGQISSEVPQNLSASRPQDRQFILSSKKLLLSDSGFYLCAWSTYSVETQYFGPGTRLLVL.

The CDR3 DNA reads TGTGCCAGCAGCGAGGGACAGGGAAACACCATATATTTT. Translation gives CASSEGQGNTIYF. V usage is TRBV9 and J usage is TRBJ1-3; TRBD1 matches at 7 bases. With V trimmed by 3 bases and J by 4 bases, 1 base remained unmatched. This CDR3 has 13 residues. Germline V gene lookup returns CDR1 SGDLS and CDR2 YYNGEE.

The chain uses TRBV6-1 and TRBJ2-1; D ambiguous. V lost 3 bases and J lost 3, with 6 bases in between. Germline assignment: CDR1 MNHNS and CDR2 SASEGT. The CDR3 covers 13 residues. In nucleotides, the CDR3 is TGTGCCAGCAGTGATTCATTCTACAATGAGCAGTTCTTC. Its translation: CASSDSFYNEQFF.

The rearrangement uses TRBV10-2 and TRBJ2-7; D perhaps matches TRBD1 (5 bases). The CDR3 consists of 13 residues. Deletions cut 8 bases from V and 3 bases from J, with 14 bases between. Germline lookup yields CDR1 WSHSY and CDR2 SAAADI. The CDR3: CASARTLDYEQYF. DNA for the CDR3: TGCGCCAGCGCTAGGACACTGGACTACGAGCAGTACTTC.

CDR3: CAWSVGQGINQPQHF. The CDR3 region has the DNA TGTGCCTGGAGCGTGGGACAGGGGATCAATCAGCCCCAGCATTTT. The chain joins TRBV30 to TRBJ1-5, with 10 bases that match TRBD1. Germline V gene sequence: CDR1 GTSNPN, CDR2 SVGIG (reference sequence). The CDR3 is 15 residues long. J gave up 3 bases and V 3 bases, and 5 bases lay outside the gene matches.

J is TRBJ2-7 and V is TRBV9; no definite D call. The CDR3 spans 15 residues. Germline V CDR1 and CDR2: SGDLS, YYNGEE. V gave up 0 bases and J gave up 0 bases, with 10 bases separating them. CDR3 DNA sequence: TGTGCCAGCAGCGTAGGGTTCGAGAGCTCCTACGAGCAGTACTTC. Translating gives CASSVGFESSYEQYF.

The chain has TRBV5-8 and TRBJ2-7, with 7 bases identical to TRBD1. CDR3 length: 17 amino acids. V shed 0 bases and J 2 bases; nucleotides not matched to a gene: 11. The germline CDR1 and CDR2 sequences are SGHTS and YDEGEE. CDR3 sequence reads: CASSLARRTGFPYEQYF. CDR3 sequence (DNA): TGTGCCAGCAGCTTGGCTCGGAGGACAGGATTCCCCTACGAGCAGTACTTC.

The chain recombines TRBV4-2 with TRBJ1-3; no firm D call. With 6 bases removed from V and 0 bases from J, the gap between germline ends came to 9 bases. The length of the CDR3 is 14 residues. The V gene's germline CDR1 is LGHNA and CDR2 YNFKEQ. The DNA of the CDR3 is TGTGCCAGCAGGGGATACAGCTCTGGAAACACCATATATTTT. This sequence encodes CASRGYSSGNTIYF.

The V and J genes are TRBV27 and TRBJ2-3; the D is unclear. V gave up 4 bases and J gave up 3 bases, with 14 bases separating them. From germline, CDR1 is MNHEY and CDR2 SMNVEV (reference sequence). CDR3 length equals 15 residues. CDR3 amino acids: CASSSAGYTTDTQYF. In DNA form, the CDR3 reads TGTGCCAGCAGTTCCGCCGGGTACACAACAGATACGCAGTATTTT.

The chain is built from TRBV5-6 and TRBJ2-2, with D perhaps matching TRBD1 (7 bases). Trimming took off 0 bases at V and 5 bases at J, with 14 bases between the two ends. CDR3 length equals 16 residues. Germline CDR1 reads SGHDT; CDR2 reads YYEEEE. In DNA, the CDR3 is TGTGCCAGCAGCTTGGATGCGACAGGGAGGACCGGGGAGCTGTTTTTT. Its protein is CASSLDATGRTGELFF.

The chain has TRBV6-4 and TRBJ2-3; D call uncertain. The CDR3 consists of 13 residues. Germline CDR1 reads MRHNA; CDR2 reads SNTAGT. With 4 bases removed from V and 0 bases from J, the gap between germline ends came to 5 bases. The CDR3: CASSGSSTDTQYF. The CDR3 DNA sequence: TGTGCCAGCAGTGGGAGTAGCACAGATACGCAGTATTTT.

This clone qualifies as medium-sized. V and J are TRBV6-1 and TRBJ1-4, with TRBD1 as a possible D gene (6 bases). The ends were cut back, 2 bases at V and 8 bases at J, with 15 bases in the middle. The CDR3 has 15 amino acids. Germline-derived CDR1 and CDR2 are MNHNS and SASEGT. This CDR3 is CASSELQGTGEKLFF. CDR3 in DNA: TGTGCCAGCAGTGAACTACAGGGCACGGGGGAAAAACTGTTTTTT.

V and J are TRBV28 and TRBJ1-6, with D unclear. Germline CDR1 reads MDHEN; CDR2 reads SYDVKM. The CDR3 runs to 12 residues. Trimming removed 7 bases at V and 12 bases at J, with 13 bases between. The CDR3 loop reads CASTPPRGPLHF. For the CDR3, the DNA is TGTGCCAGCACCCCCCCCCGCGGACCCCTCCACTTT.

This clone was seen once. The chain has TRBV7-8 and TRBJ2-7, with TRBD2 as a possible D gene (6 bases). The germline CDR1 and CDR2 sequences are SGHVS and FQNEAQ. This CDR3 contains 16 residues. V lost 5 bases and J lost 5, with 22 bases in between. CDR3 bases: TGTGCCAGCAGCCTCCCGTTGGGACTTCGGGCGAACGAGCAGTACTTC. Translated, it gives CASSLPLGLRANEQYF.

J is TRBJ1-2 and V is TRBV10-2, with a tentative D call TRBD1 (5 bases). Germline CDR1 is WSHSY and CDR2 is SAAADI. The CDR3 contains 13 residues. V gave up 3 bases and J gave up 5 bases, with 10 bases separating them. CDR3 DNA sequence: TGCGCCAGCAGTGATTTGGGGCTTTATGGCTACACCTTC. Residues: CASSDLGLYGYTF.

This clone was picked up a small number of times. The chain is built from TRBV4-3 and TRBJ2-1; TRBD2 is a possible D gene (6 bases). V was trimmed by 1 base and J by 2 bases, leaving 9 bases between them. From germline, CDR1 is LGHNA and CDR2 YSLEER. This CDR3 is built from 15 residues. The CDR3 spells CASSQVRETYNEQFF. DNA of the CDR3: TGCGCCAGCAGCCAAGTACGGGAGACCTACAATGAGCAGTTCTTC.

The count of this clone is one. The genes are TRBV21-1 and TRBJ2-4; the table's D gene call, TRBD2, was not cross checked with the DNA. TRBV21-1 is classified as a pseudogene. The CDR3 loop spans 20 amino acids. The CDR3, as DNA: TGTGCCAGCAGCAAATTTTATGGGACTAGCGGGGCTAAAGCCAAAAACATTCAGTACTTC. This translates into CASSKFYGTSGAKAKNIQYF.

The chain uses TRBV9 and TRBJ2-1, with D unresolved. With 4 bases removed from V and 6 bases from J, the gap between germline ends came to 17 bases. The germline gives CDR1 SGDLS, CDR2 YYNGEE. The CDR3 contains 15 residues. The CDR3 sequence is CASSPHPRPINEQFF. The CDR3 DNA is TGTGCCAGCAGCCCCCATCCACGACCTATCAATGAGCAGTTCTTC.

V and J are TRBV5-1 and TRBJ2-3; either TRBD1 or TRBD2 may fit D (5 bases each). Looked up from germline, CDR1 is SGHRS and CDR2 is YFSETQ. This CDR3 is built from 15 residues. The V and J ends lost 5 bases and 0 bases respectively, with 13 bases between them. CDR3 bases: TGCGCCAGCAGGCCTCTCGGGGCTAGCACAGATACGCAGTATTTT. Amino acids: CASRPLGASTDTQYF. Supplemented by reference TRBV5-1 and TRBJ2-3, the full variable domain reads KAGVTQTPRYLIKTRGQQVTLSCSPISGHRSVSWYQQTPGQGLQFLFEYFSETQRNKGNFPGRFSGRQFSNSRSEMNVSTLELGDSALYLCASRPLGASTDTQYFGPGTRLTVL.

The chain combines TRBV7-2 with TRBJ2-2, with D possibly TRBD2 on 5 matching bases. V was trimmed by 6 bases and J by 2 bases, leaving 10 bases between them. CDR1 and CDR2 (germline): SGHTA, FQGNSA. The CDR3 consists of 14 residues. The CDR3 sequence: CASSIDYNTGELFF. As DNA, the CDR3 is TGTGCCAGCAGTATCGACTACAACACCGGGGAGCTGTTTTTT.